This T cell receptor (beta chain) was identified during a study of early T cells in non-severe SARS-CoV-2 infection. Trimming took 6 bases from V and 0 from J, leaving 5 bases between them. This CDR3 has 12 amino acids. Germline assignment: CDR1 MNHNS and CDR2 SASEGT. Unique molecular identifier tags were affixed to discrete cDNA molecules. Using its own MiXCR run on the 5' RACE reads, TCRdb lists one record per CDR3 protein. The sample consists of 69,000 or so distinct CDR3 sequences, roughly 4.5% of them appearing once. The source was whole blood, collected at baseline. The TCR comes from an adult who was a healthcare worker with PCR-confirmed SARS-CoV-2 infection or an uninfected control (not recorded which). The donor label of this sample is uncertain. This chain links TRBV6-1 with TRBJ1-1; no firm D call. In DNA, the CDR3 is TGTGCCAGCAGAACAGTGAACACTGAAGCTTTCTTT. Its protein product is CASRTVNTEAFF.